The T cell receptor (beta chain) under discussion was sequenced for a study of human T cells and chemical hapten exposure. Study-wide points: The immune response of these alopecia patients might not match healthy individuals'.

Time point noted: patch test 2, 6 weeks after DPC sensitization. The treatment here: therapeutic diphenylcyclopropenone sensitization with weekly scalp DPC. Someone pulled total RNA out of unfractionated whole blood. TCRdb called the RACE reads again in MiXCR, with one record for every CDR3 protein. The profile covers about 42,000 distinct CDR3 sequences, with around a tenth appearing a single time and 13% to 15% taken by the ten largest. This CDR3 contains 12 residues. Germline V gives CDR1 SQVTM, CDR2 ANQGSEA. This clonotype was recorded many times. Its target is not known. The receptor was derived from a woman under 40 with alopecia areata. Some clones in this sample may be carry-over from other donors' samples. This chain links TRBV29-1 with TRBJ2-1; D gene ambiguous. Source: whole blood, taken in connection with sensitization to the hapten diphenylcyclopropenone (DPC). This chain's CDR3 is CSHPSDANEQFF. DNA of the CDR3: TGCAGTCACCCGTCGGACGCAAATGAGCAGTTCTTC.